Here is one T cell receptor (beta chain) with its context. Its matching antigen is unknown. Profiling relied on immunoSEQ multiplex PCR, and the TCRdb table lists in-frame clones only, not all of them. The sample comprises roughly 120,000 clones, roughly nine tenths of which are singletons, and less than 4.5% rests with the top ten. The CDR3 length is 15 residues. The germline gives CDR1 SGHDT, CDR2 YYEEEE. V lost 0 bases, J lost 0 bases, and 9 bases lay in between. This record comes from a study of cytomegalovirus exposure and HLA in healthy donors. Overall study findings and caveats: Most TCR sequences were uncommon, yet certain public TCRs appeared in many donors. In vitro work confirmed that three CMV-associated chains recognize CMV antigens.

The rearrangement uses TRBV5-6 and TRBJ2-5; the D is unclear. The specimen sequenced was PBMCs. This receptor was taken from a man between 18 and 29 years old in good health and CMV-seropositive. The CDR3 sequence: CASSLGVDNQETQYF. In DNA form, the CDR3 reads TGTGCCAGCAGCTTGGGGGTAGACAACCAAGAGACCCAGTACTTC.